This paragraph reports one TCR beta chain. What it recognizes is unknown. Trimming removed 2 bases at V and 2 bases at J, with 12 bases between. The germline CDR1 and CDR2 sequences are ENHRY and SYGVKD. The CDR3 covers 16 residues. This PCR relied on a set of 60 Vbeta primers and 13 Jbeta primers. Using immunoSEQ multiplex PCR, the repertoire was profiled, and TCRdb retains in-frame clones only, with some absent. The sample shows around 140,000 clones, about three quarters of them seen only once. The record originates from a study of cytomegalovirus exposure and HLA in healthy donors. Regarding the study as a whole: Reports indicate that TCR beta sequences accurately predicted the HLA-A and HLA-B alleles of most subjects. Donor immune exposure was known only as CMV serostatus. Later on, an analysis tied approximately 17,000 TCR beta sequences to HLA alleles at 0.05 false discovery rate.

Material for sequencing was PBMCs. The chain is built from TRBV10-3 and TRBJ1-4; D is unresolved. The TCR originated in a man aged 35 to 55 in good health and CMV-seronegative. The CDR3 DNA reads TGTGCCATCAGTGAGGATCTCTTTGCGACTAATGAAAAACTGTTTTTT. The encoded protein is CAISEDLFATNEKLFF.